Reported below is one TCR beta chain. What it recognizes is unknown. CDR1 and CDR2 (germline): LGHNA, YNFKEQ. J was trimmed by 0 bases and V by 3 bases; bases with no gene match: 10. The CDR3 runs 19 residues. This specimen belongs to a study of cytomegalovirus exposure and HLA in healthy donors. Study results and limitations: CMV serostatus stood as the only immune exposure information on hand.

Primers: 60 Vbeta forward and 13 Jbeta reverse. The table came from immunoSEQ multiplex PCR; TCRdb's copy has only in-frame clones and leaves some out. This table holds 180,000 or so clones, around 80% found once. The source is a man between 18 and 35 years old in good health and CMV-seronegative. Sample: PBMCs. The chain couples TRBV4-2 to TRBJ2-3; TRBD2 matches 12 bases. CDR3 in DNA: TGTGCCAGCAGCCAGCTCACTAGCGGGGGGCAAATCAGCACAGATACGCAGTATTTT. This codes for CASSQLTSGGQISTDTQYF.